This TCR beta chain comes out of a study of T cell changes during pregnancy in multiple sclerosis. This CDR3 comprises 14 residues. The V gene's germline CDR1 is LGHNA and CDR2 YNFKEQ. The V end was cut by 1 base, the J end by 2 bases, with 9 bases between. Libraries were prepared by immunoSEQ multiplex PCR; TCRdb keeps only in-frame clonotypes and omits some of them. This sample carries 50,000 to 70,000 clones, around 92% of them seen once, and the ten largest clones take roughly 1.4%. The sequence was obtained from a female donor in good health, enrolled as a control in a pregnancy study. This specimen was peripheral blood, taken after pregnancy. This rearrangement joins TRBV4-2 to TRBJ2-7, with D perhaps TRBD2 (5 bases). CDR3: CASSQARRAYEQYF. The CDR3 DNA sequence: TGTGCCAGCAGCCAAGCTCGGCGGGCCTACGAGCAGTACTTC.